This T cell receptor beta chain was recorded in a study of OX40 agonist ivuxolimab in advanced cancers. Whole-study context: Ivuxolimab is an agonistic anti-OX40 (CD134) antibody, and patients were treated with it. While on treatment, patients had intravenous ivuxolimab at 0.01 to 10 mg/kg every 2 weeks.

The table came from immunoSEQ multiplex PCR; TCRdb's copy has only in-frame clones and leaves some out. The sample comprises around 37,000 clones, 88% of which are singletons, and more than 10% rests with the top ten. The V and J ends lost 4 bases and 7 bases, in that order; junction bases with no gene match: 5. The CDR3 runs 16 residues. Germline V gene lookup returns CDR1 SGHTA and CDR2 FQGNSA. This TCR was sampled from an adult with an advanced solid tumor such as melanoma, head and neck, liver or kidney cancer. V gene TRBV7-2 combines with J gene TRBJ2-1; 15 bases are a match to TRBD2. This specimen was CD4+ or CD8+ T cells sorted from blood, taken in a trial of the OX40 agonist ivuxolimab. As DNA, the CDR3 is TGTGCCAGCAGCTGGCCCGGACTAGCGGGAGGGAATGAGCAGTTCTTC. It translates to CASSWPGLAGGNEQFF.